This T cell receptor beta chain derives from a study of blood T cell repertoires in COVID-19. Germline V CDR1 and CDR2: SNHLY, FYNNEI. The CDR3 is 12 residues long. This clone has a single count. Its ends do not fully match the called genes, so a read error is possible. Sequencing used immunoSEQ multiplex PCR; TCRdb keeps in-frame clones, though not all of them. In the table there are roughly 41,000 clones, 74% of which are singletons. This clonotype originated in a man in his 70s with COVID-19, enrolled during active disease. Input material: peripheral blood. This chain joins TRBV2 and TRBJ2-7; 9 bases are shared with TRBD2. CDR3 coding DNA: TGTGCCAGCAGTGAAGCGCGGGGGGGCACGGACTTC. It translates to CASSEARGGTDF.